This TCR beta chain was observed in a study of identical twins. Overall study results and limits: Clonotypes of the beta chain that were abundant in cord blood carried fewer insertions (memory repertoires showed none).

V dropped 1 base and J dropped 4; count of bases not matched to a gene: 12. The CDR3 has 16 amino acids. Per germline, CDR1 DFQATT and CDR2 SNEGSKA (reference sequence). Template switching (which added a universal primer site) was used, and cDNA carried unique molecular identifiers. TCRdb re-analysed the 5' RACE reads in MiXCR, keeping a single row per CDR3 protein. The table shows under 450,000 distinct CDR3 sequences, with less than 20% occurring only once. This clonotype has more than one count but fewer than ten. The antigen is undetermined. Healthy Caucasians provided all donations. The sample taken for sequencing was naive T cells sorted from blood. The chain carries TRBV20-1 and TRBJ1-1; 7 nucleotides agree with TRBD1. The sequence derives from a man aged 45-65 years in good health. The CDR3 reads CSARGVGRGQGTEAFF. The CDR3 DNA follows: TGCAGTGCTAGAGGGGTTGGAAGGGGGCAGGGCACTGAAGCTTTCTTT.